Each of the 21 T cell receptor beta chains below was sequenced from the same sample in a study of blood T cells in healthy people across ages. The second PCR ran about 6 to 11 cycles with a sample-barcoded 5' primer and J-beta primers. TCRdb re-called the 5' RACE reads with MiXCR, one entry per CDR3 protein. The table lists about 930,000 distinct CDR3 sequences, approximately 32% of them singletons. The data were also submitted as part of a second study, on T cells of mothers and their children.

The sample was blood. The source of these receptors is a woman between 40 and 50 years old in good health.

A note on this clonotype: A much bigger clone sits one base away, suggesting this may be a read error. V and J are TRBV29-1 and TRBJ2-5, with 7 bases matching TRBD1. The last part of the DNA fits TRBJ2-1 better; the J call may be wrong. This CDR3 spans 17 amino acids. The germline gives CDR1 SQVTM, CDR2 ANQGSEA. The CDR3 spells CSVFLRYRQGWEETQFF. CDR3 sequence (DNA): TGCAGCGTTTTCCTACGCTACCGACAGGGTTGGGAAGAGACCCAGTTCTTC.

This clonotype was recorded at least ten times. The rearrangement uses TRBV20-1 and TRBJ2-5; a weak D match, TRBD2 (6 bases). The length of the CDR3 is 17 residues. Trimming removed 1 base from V and 0 bases from J, with 18 bases in between. The germline V gene has CDR1 DFQATT and CDR2 SNEGSKA (reference sequence). The CDR3 nucleotides are TGCAGTGCTAGAGTTGTCGGAGGGCTCGCGAACCAAGAGACCCAGTACTTC. Protein sequence: CSARVVGGLANQETQYF.

Ten or more counts support this clonotype. V and J are TRBV10-3 and TRBJ2-5, with unresolved D. With 3 bases removed from V and 2 bases from J, the gap between germline ends came to 7 bases. Germline V gene sequence: CDR1 ENHRY, CDR2 SYGVKD. The CDR3 sequence is 13 residues long. The CDR3 sequence: CAISDPLQETQYF. The CDR3 nucleotides read TGTGCCATCAGTGACCCACTACAAGAGACCCAGTACTTC.

The chain couples TRBV28 to TRBJ1-2; D possibly corresponds to TRBD1 (5 bases). Trimming took 2 bases from V and 8 from J, leaving 12 bases between them. CDR3 size: 13 residues. CDR1 and CDR2 from the germline V gene are MDHEN and SYDVKM. This CDR3 reads CASSLAEGRGYTF. CDR3 in DNA: TGTGCCAGCAGTTTAGCTGAGGGGCGGGGCTACACCTTC.

The genes are TRBV20-1 and TRBJ2-1, with TRBD2 matching 10 bases. The trim removed 6 bases at V and 5 bases at J, leaving 13 bases unmatched. From germline, CDR1 is DFQATT and CDR2 SNEGSKA (reference sequence). The CDR3 has 16 residues. CDR3 sequence (DNA): TGCAGTGCCCCGGAGCGGGGGGGGAATAGGCACAATGAGCAGTTCTTC. This sequence encodes CSAPERGGNRHNEQFF.

In regard to this clonotype: A single base separates this from a much larger clone, so it may be a read error. The chain carries TRBV10-3 and TRBJ2-1, with D possibly being TRBD1 or TRBD2 (5 bases each). V was cut by 4 bases and J by 3 bases, with 19 bases left in between. CDR3 length: 17 residues. The germline V gene has CDR1 ENHRY and CDR2 SYGVKD. This CDR3 is CAISGEAGRGIYNEQFF. The CDR3 DNA is TGTGCCATCAGTGGGGAAGCAGGACGGGGCATCTACAATGAGCAGTTCTTC.

This clonotype was detected ten times or more. The chain employs TRBV20-1 and TRBJ2-5; D unclear. The CDR3 length is 10 residues. CDR1 DFQATT and CDR2 SNEGSKA come from the germline V gene (reference sequence). Trimming removed 3 bases at V and 5 bases at J, with 4 bases between. Written as DNA, the CDR3 is TGCAGTGCTAGGACGGAGACCCAGTACTTC. Protein sequence: CSARTETQYF.

This clonotype was counted only a few times. A clone one base away is much larger, so this may be a read error. The rearrangement links TRBV25-1 to TRBJ2-3; D remains unclear. Germline V gives CDR1 MGHDK, CDR2 SYGVNS. CDR3 size: 17 residues. This CDR3 reads CANSVLPSDRTTDTQYF. CDR3 coding DNA: TGTGCCAACAGTGTACTTCCGTCGGACCGAACAACAGATACGCAGTATTTT.

The genes are TRBV3-1 and TRBJ1-1, with D possibly matching TRBD1 (5 bases). This CDR3 has 15 amino acids. V was cut by 1 base and J by 6 bases, with 15 bases left in between. The germline gives CDR1 LGHDT, CDR2 YNNKEL (reference sequence). The CDR3 sequence: CASSQAPQGRAEAFF. DNA for the CDR3: TGTGCCAGCAGCCAAGCTCCTCAGGGCAGGGCTGAAGCTTTCTTT. The variable domain in full, with the rest retrieved from reference TRBV3-1 and TRBJ1-1, is DTAVSQTPKYLVTQMGNDKSIKCEQNLGHDTMYWYKQDSKKFLKIMFSYNNKELIINETVPNRFSPKSPDKAHLNLHINSLELGDSAVYFCASSQAPQGRAEAFFGQGTRLTVV.

This chain connects TRBV28 to TRBJ1-3; D not certain. With 3 bases removed from V and 4 bases from J, the gap between germline ends came to 13 bases. The CDR3 length is 15 residues. Germline lookup yields CDR1 MDHEN and CDR2 SYDVKM. CDR3 in amino acids: CASSFSQSRGNTIYF. CDR3 sequence (DNA): TGTGCCAGCAGTTTTAGCCAATCGAGGGGAAACACCATATATTTT.

In its sample, this clonotype was seen a few times. The rearrangement uses TRBV28 and TRBJ2-5, with 11 bases matching TRBD2. The J call is uncertain, as TRBJ2-7 better fits the DNA end. Germline values: CDR1 MDHEN, CDR2 SYDVKM. CDR3 length: 16 residues. This CDR3 reads CASSLGLAGGPHEQYF. CDR3 sequence (DNA): TGTGCCAGCAGTTTAGGTCTAGCGGGGGGCCCTCACGAGCAGTACTTC.

For this clonotype: At one boundary the junction diverges from the germline segment, which might be a read error. The rearrangement links TRBV7-2 to TRBJ1-4; 11 bases fit TRBD1. The germline CDR1 and CDR2 sequences are SGHTA and FQGNSA. The CDR3 totals 18 residues. CDR3 in DNA: TGTGCCAGCAGTCTCTACGGACAGGGGGCGGGAACTAGTGAAAAACTGTTTTTT. Its translation is CASSLYGQGAGTSEKLFF.

The CDR3 spells CASSQEQLTEAFF. The CDR3, as DNA: TGCGCCAGCAGCCAAGAGCAATTGACTGAAGCTTTCTTT. The gene calls are TRBV4-3 and TRBJ1-1; no firm D call. The CDR3 consists of 13 residues. Germline-derived CDR1 and CDR2 are LGHNA and YSLEER. The V end was cut by 0 bases, the J end by 5 bases, with 7 bases between.

This clonotype was seen repeatedly, ten times or more. The chain is built from TRBV12-3 or TRBV12-4 and TRBJ2-7; 10 bases are a match to TRBD1. The CDR3 runs 16 residues. The trim removed 5 bases at V and 3 bases at J, leaving 10 bases unmatched. The CDR3 nucleotides are TGTGCCAGCAGTCAAATGGGACAGGGGTTTGACTACGAGCAGTACTTC. This codes for CASSQMGQGFDYEQYF.

This clonotype was detected once. This sequence joins TRBV7-9 and TRBJ1-1; D unclear. The CDR3 runs to 14 residues. Germline values: CDR1 SEHNR, CDR2 FQNEAQ (reference sequence). The V end was cut by 5 bases, the J end by 3 bases, with 13 bases between. The CDR3 DNA reads TGTGCCAGCAGCATTCTGACATTTTACACTGAAGCTTTCTTT. It codes for CASSILTFYTEAFF.

Written as DNA, the CDR3 is TGTGCCAGCAGCCCTTCGGGTCTGACCCATCAGCCCCAGCATTTT. Translation: CASSPSGLTHQPQHF. This chain uses TRBV9 with TRBJ1-5; D call uncertain. Deletions cut 4 bases from V and 5 bases from J, with 16 bases between. This CDR3 is 15 amino acids long. CDR1 is SGDLS, CDR2 YYNGEE, per germline.

This clonotype was seen a handful of times. The chain employs TRBV6-2 or TRBV6-3 and TRBJ2-7; D unresolved. Germline assignment: CDR1 MNHEY and CDR2 SVGEGT. V lost 8 bases, J lost 1 base, and 21 bases lay in between. This CDR3 contains 16 residues. The CDR3, as DNA: TGTGCCAGCCTTTCCTTAGGGTTTGCCTCTTCCTACGAGCAGTACTTC. Protein product: CASLSLGFASSYEQYF.

The chain has TRBV5-1 and TRBJ2-3; weak D call: TRBD1 (6 bases). This CDR3 has 17 residues. With 6 bases removed from V and 0 bases from J, the gap between germline ends came to 20 bases. CDR1 and CDR2 (germline): SGHRS, YFSETQ. The CDR3 spells CASTRTGHRGSTDTQYF. The CDR3 DNA reads as TGCGCCAGCACGCGTACAGGGCATAGGGGGAGCACAGATACGCAGTATTTT.

In this sample, this clonotype turned up a few times. The chain joins TRBV24-1 to TRBJ2-7; D possibly corresponds to TRBD2 (6 bases). Germline CDR1 reads KGHDR; CDR2 reads SFDVKD. Trimming took off 3 bases at V and 5 bases at J, with 19 bases between the two ends. The CDR3 is made up of 16 amino acids. In DNA form, the CDR3 reads TGTGCCACCAGTGATCCCCTTGCGGGGCCTATTAACGAGCAGTACTTC. Protein product: CATSDPLAGPINEQYF.

The chain recombines TRBV7-2 with TRBJ2-7; the D call may be TRBD1 or TRBD2 (7 bases each). The germline CDR1 and CDR2 sequences are SGHTA and FQGNSA. The CDR3 consists of 17 residues. V lost 5 bases to trimming and J lost 4 bases, with 24 bases between them. CDR3 coding DNA: TGTGCCAGCAGCATAGTAGTCGGGGGGAGGGGGCAATACGAGCAGTACTTC. Translated, it gives CASSIVVGGRGQYEQYF. Full variable domain (remainder filled in from reference TRBV7-2 and TRBJ2-7): GAGVSQSPSNKVTEKGKDVELRCDPISGHTALYWYRQSLGQGLEFLIYFQGNSAPDKSGLPSDRFSAERTGGSVSTLTIQRTQQEDSAVYLCASSIVVGGRGQYEQYFGPGTRLTVT.

This clonotype was seen at least ten times. The chain links TRBV7-2 to TRBJ2-1; 7 nucleotides match TRBD1. Losses at the gene ends were 5 bases for V and 3 bases for J; bases not matched to a gene: 7. The V gene's germline CDR1 is SGHTA and CDR2 FQGNSA. The CDR3 loop spans 15 amino acids. In nucleotides, the CDR3 is TGTGCCAGCAGCCAGGGACAGTCCTACTACAATGAGCAGTTCTTC. The encoded protein is CASSQGQSYYNEQFF. Together with reference TRBV7-2 and TRBJ2-1, the CDR3 gives the full variable domain: GAGVSQSPSNKVTEKGKDVELRCDPISGHTALYWYRQSLGQGLEFLIYFQGNSAPDKSGLPSDRFSAERTGGSVSTLTIQRTQQEDSAVYLCASSQGQSYYNEQFFGPGTRLTVL.